This T cell receptor (beta chain) stems from a study of blood T cell repertoires in COVID-19. CDR1 and CDR2 (germline): GTSNPN, SVGIG (reference sequence). The V gene lost 7 bases and the J gene lost 0 bases, with 10 bases spanning the gap. There are 12 residues in the CDR3. The assay was immunoSEQ multiplex PCR, and TCRdb's table has in-frame clones only and misses some. The sample lists some 150,000 clones; 87% were seen once. This TCR was sampled from a woman aged 50 to 65 with acute or convalescent COVID-19. V usage is TRBV30 and J usage is TRBJ2-7; D is possibly TRBD1 (6 bases). The sequencing sample was made of peripheral blood. The CDR3 sequence is CAFTGFSYEQYF. CDR3 nucleotides: TGTGCCTTTACAGGGTTCTCCTACGAGCAGTACTTC.